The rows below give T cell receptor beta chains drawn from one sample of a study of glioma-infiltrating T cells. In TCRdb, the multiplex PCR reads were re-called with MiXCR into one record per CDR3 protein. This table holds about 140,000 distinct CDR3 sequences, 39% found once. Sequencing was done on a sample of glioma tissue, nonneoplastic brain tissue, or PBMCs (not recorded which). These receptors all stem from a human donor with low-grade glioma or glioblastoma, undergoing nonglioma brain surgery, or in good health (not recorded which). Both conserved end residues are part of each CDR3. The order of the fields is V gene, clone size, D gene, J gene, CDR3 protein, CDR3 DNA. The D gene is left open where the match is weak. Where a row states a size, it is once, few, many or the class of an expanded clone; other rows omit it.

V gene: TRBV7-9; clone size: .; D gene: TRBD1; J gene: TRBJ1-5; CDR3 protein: CASSPTGNGQPQHF; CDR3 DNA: TGTGCCAGCAGCCCGACAGGGAACGGGCAGCCCCAGCATTTT
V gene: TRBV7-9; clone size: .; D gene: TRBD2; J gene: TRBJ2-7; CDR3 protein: CASSVTRGRLPYEQYF; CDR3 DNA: TGTGCCAGCAGCGTTACTCGCGGGAGATTACCCTACGAGCAGTACTTC
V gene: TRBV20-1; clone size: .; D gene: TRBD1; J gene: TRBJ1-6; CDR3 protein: CSASEGIGGFGNSPLHF; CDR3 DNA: TGCAGTGCTAGCGAGGGGATAGGGGGCTTTGGGAATTCACCCCTCCACTTT
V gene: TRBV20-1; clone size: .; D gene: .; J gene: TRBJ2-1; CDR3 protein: CSASHIPGLYGNEQFF; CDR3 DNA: TGCAGTGCTAGCCATATCCCGGGGTTATACGGCAATGAGCAGTTCTTC
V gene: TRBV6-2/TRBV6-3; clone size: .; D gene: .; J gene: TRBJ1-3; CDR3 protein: CASGGRHSGNTIYF; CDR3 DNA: TGTGCCAGCGGGGGACGGCACTCTGGAAACACCATATATTTT
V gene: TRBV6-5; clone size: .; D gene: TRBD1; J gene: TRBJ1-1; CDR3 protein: CASSDQGARTEAFF; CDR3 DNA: TGTGCCAGCAGTGACCAGGGGGCTAGGACTGAAGCTTTCTTT
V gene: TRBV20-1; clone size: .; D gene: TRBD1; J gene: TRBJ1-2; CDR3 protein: CSARDRDYGYTF; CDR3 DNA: TGCAGTGCTAGGGACAGGGACTATGGCTACACCTTC
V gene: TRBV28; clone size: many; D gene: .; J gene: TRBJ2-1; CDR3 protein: CASSFSPFGNNEQFF; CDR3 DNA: TGTGCCAGCAGTTTCTCCCCTTTCGGGAACAATGAGCAGTTCTTC
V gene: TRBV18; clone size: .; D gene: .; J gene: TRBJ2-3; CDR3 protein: CASSPRGSDTQYF; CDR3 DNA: TGTGCCAGCTCACCCCGGGGATCAGATACGCAGTATTTT
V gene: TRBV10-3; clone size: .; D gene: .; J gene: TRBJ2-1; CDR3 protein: CAISESGGLSSYNEQFF; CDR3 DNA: TGTGCCATCAGTGAGTCGGGCGGGCTGAGCTCCTACAATGAGCAGTTCTTC
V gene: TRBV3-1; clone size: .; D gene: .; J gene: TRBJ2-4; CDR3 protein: CASSQETSWARNIQYF; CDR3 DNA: TGTGCCAGCAGCCAAGAAACTAGCTGGGCTAGGAACATTCAGTACTTC
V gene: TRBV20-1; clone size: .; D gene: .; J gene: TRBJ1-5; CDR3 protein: CSITGFSNQPQHF; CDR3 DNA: TGCAGTATTACAGGGTTTAGCAATCAGCCCCAGCATTTT
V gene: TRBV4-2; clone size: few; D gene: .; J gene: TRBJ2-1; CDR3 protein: CASSQDPLNEQFF; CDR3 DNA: TGTGCCAGCAGCCAAGACCCCCTAAACGAGCAGTTCTTC
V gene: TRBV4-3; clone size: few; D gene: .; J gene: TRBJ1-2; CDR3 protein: CASSQDHLNWDGYTF; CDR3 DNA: TGCGCCAGCAGCCAAGACCATCTAAACTGGGATGGCTACACCTTC
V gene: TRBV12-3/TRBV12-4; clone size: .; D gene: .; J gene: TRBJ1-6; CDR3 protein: CASKADGAASPLHF; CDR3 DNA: TGTGCCAGCAAAGCGGACGGGGCTGCTTCACCCCTCCACTTT